The 9 T cell receptor beta chains below were found in one sample sequenced in a study of T cell clones after liver transplantation. Generated by immunoSEQ multiplex PCR, the TCRdb table keeps only in-frame clones and is missing some. Of about 76,000 clones in the sample, over 80% were seen once. The sequenced sample was CD4+ T cells from blood, obtained at the 22-month timepoint. Receptor source: a human patient who received a liver transplant. Some T cells may be the graft donor's.

This clone was detected only once. The rearrangement uses TRBV19 and TRBJ1-1; no clear D. V lost 5 bases and J lost 3, with 10 bases in between. Germline CDR1 LNHDA, CDR2 SQIVND (reference sequence). The CDR3 covers 13 residues. CDR3 sequence: CASSRPPYTEAFF. The CDR3 DNA is TGTGCCAGTAGTCGCCCCCCTTACACTGAAGCTTTCTTT.

This sequence joins TRBV15 and TRBJ2-5; D possibly corresponds to TRBD2 (5 bases). Trimming pared 0 bases from V and 5 bases from J, leaving 10 bases between. The CDR3 is 14 residues long. In germline, CDR1 is LNHNV, CDR2 YYDKDF (reference sequence). Here the CDR3 DNA reads TGTGCCACCAGCAGAGATCGCGGCGGGGAGACCCAGTACTTC. Translated, it gives CATSRDRGGETQYF.

In its sample, this clone was seen a few times. Other DNA sequences within the sample encode an identical CDR3. J is TRBJ2-7 and V is TRBV5-5; TRBD1 might be the D (6 bases). Trimming removed 0 bases at V and 3 bases at J, with 10 bases between. The CDR3 sequence is 14 residues long. Per the germline V gene, CDR1 is SGHKS and CDR2 is YYEKEE (reference sequence). CDR3 protein: CASSLGTEIYEQYF. CDR3 nucleotide sequence: TGTGCCAGCAGCTTGGGGACAGAGATCTACGAGCAGTACTTC.

The chain links TRBV19 to TRBJ2-7; 7 nucleotides align to TRBD2. The CDR3 has 14 amino acids. Trimming cost V 7 bases and J 3 bases; bases outside gene matches: 9. CDR1 is LNHDA and CDR2 is SQIVND in the germline V gene (reference sequence). CDR3 DNA sequence: TGTGCCAGTAAATCGGGCGGGAGTATCTACGAGCAGTACTTC. It yields the protein CASKSGGSIYEQYF.

By share, this clone counts as medium-sized (0.01 to 0.1%). The chain employs TRBV7-2 and TRBJ1-5, with a possible D match to TRBD1 (6 bases). The V gene lost 6 bases and the J gene lost 3 bases, with 15 bases spanning the gap. The germline CDR1 and CDR2 sequences are SGHTA and FQGNSA. The CDR3 sequence is 15 residues long. In nucleotides, the CDR3 is TGTGCCAGCAGTTTGCTAGGGGGTTACAATCAGCCCCAGCATTTT. Its protein product is CASSLLGGYNQPQHF. Full variable domain (outside the CDR3, taken from reference TRBV7-2 and TRBJ1-5): GAGVSQSPSNKVTEKGKDVELRCDPISGHTALYWYRQSLGQGLEFLIYFQGNSAPDKSGLPSDRFSAERTGGSVSTLTIQRTQQEDSAVYLCASSLLGGYNQPQHFGDGTRLSIL.

The chain has TRBV5-4 and TRBJ1-2; D not resolved. CDR1 SGHNT and CDR2 YYREEE come from the germline V gene (reference sequence). The CDR3 consists of 15 residues. Trimming pared 1 base from V and 8 bases from J, leaving 18 bases between. The CDR3 region has the DNA TGTGCCAGCAGCTTGAATTTTGGTACAGCAGAGGGCTACACCTTC. Its translation is CASSLNFGTAEGYTF.

V and J are TRBV9 and TRBJ2-5, with TRBD2 identical over 12 bases. J was trimmed by 5 bases and V by 3 bases; bases with no gene match: 11. The CDR3 contains 17 residues. CDR1 and CDR2 from the germline V gene are SGDLS and YYNGEE. The CDR3 reads CASSALAGGAGQETQYF. The CDR3 nucleotides are TGTGCCAGCAGCGCACTAGCGGGGGGCGCGGGGCAGGAGACCCAGTACTTC.

The V call is TRBV6-5, the J call TRBJ2-1; 8 bases fit TRBD1. The CDR3 totals 15 residues. The germline V gene encodes CDR1 MNHEY and CDR2 SVGAGI. V shed 2 bases and J 10 bases; nucleotides not matched to a gene: 10. CDR3 sequence (DNA): TGTGCCAGCAGTTACGGGGCAGGGGGCATGGAGGAGCAGTTCTTC. This sequence encodes CASSYGAGGMEEQFF.

This chain links TRBV5-5 with TRBJ2-5; no clear D gene. The CDR3 has 15 residues. Germline V gene lookup returns CDR1 SGHKS and CDR2 YYEKEE (reference sequence). Trimming removed 2 bases from V and 1 base from J, with 12 bases in between. The CDR3 sequence: CASSFRFPLQETQYF. CDR3 DNA: TGTGCCAGCAGCTTTAGATTCCCCCTCCAAGAGACCCAGTACTTC.